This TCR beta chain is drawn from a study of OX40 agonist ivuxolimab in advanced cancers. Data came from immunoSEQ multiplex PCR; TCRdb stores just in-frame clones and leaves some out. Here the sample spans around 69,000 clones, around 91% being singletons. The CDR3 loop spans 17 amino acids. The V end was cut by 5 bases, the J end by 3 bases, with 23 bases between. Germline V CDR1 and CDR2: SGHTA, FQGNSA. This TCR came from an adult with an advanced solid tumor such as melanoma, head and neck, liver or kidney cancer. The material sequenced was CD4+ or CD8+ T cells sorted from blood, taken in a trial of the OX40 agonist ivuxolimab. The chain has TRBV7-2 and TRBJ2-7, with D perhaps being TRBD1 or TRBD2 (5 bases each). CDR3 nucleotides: TGTGCCAGCAGCGTCCGGGACCCGGAGGACTTGCACTACGAGCAGTACTTC. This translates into CASSVRDPEDLHYEQYF.